A single sample is the source of the 27 T cell receptor beta chains below, sequenced in a study of blood T cell repertoires in COVID-19. The assay was immunoSEQ multiplex PCR, and TCRdb's table has in-frame clones only and misses some. The table includes approximately 350,000 clones, 80% to 90% detected once. Sequencing input: peripheral blood. The origin of the receptors is a man aged 25-45 years with active or convalescent COVID-19.

This clone was detected once. The chain is built from TRBV18 and TRBJ2-5, with D unresolved. V was shortened by 4 bases and J by 5 bases, with 23 bases between the two germline ends. This CDR3 is built from 17 residues. Germline assignment: CDR1 KGHSH and CDR2 LQKENI. The CDR3 DNA reads as TGTGCCAGCTCACTAACCGGTGTTCCCGGGTCAGTGGAGACCCAGTACTTC. Translated: CASSLTGVPGSVETQYF.

CDR3 loop: CAISARQGALETQYF. For the CDR3, the DNA is TGTGCCATCAGCGCCCGACAGGGGGCGTTGGAGACCCAGTACTTC. The chain carries TRBV10-3 and TRBJ2-5, with 10 bases identical to TRBD1. Germline values: CDR1 ENHRY, CDR2 SYGVKD. This CDR3 spans 15 amino acids. J gave up 5 bases and V 6 bases, and 9 bases lay outside the gene matches.

This sequence joins TRBV7-2 and TRBJ2-1; TRBD2 might be the D (6 bases). The CDR3 extends over 14 amino acids. The germline V gene encodes CDR1 SGHTA and CDR2 FQGNSA. Between the trimmed V and J ends, which lost 2 bases and 6 bases, there was a span of 11 bases. The CDR3 region has the DNA TGTGCCAGCAGCTTAACAGCGGGCCTCAATGAGCAGTTCTTC. This sequence encodes CASSLTAGLNEQFF.

The gene calls are TRBV27 and TRBJ1-2, with D perhaps matching TRBD1 (5 bases). Germline V gives CDR1 MNHEY, CDR2 SMNVEV (reference sequence). Deletions cut 3 bases from V and 12 bases from J, with 17 bases between. The CDR3 contains 13 residues. The CDR3: CASSFRQGWSHTF. CDR3 sequence (DNA): TGTGCCAGCAGTTTCCGCCAGGGTTGGAGTCACACCTTC.

The chain has TRBV2 and TRBJ2-1, with 8 bases lining up with TRBD2. V lost 3 bases and J lost 7; bases outside the gene matches: 5. Per the germline V gene, CDR1 is SNHLY and CDR2 is FYNNEI. CDR3 length: 14 residues. CDR3 nucleotide sequence: TGTGCCAGCAGTGACCAGCGGGGGCGTAATGAGCAGTTCTTC. Translation gives CASSDQRGRNEQFF. The full variable domain, with the rest looked up from reference TRBV2 and TRBJ2-1, is EPEVTQTPSHQVTQMGQEVILRCVPISNHLYFYWYRQILGQKVEFLVSFYNNEISEKSEIFDDQFSVERPDGSNFTLKIRSTKLEDSAMYFCASSDQRGRNEQFFGPGTRLTVL.

V usage is TRBV9 and J usage is TRBJ2-1; D unclear. In germline, CDR1 is SGDLS, CDR2 YYNGEE. This CDR3 has 16 amino acids. With 0 bases removed from V and 3 bases from J, the gap between germline ends came to 13 bases. CDR3 region: CASSVEEETYYNEQFF. The DNA of the CDR3 is TGTGCCAGCAGCGTAGAGGAAGAGACTTACTACAATGAGCAGTTCTTC.

The J gene is TRBJ1-5, the V gene TRBV4-1; 9 bases line up with TRBD1. The CDR3 spans 16 residues. The V gene end was trimmed by 5 bases and the J gene end by 0 bases; junction bases not matched to a gene: 5. From germline, CDR1 is MGHRA and CDR2 YSYEKL. In nucleotides, the CDR3 is TGCGCCAGCAGCTACGGACAGGGGACTAGCAATCAGCCCCAGCATTTT. Translated: CASSYGQGTSNQPQHF.

This clone was observed once. This chain joins TRBV9 and TRBJ2-1; 9 bases line up with TRBD2. Germline V gene lookup returns CDR1 SGDLS and CDR2 YYNGEE. V shed 0 bases, J shed 4 bases, and the junction held 2 bases outside the gene matches. This CDR3 is built from 15 residues. The CDR3: CASSVATSGYNEQFF. DNA for the CDR3: TGTGCCAGCAGCGTAGCAACTAGCGGGTACAATGAGCAGTTCTTC. The whole variable domain, remainder taken from reference TRBV9 and TRBJ2-1, is DSGVTQTPKHLITATGQRVTLRCSPRSGDLSVYWYQQSLDQGLQFLIQYYNGEERAKGNILERFSAQQFPDLHSELNLSSLELGDSALYFCASSVATSGYNEQFFGPGTRLTVL.

The chain couples TRBV25-1 to TRBJ1-6, with 7 bases matching TRBD1. The CDR3 loop spans 14 amino acids. The V and J ends lost 6 bases and 7 bases, in that order; junction bases with no gene match: 6. Per the germline V gene, CDR1 is MGHDK and CDR2 is SYGVNS. The DNA for the CDR3 is TGTGCCAGCAGGGGGACAGCGAGGAATTCACCCCTCCACTTT. Protein sequence: CASRGTARNSPLHF. The full variable domain, in which reference TRBV25-1 and TRBJ1-6 provide the parts outside the CDR3, is EADIYQTPRYLVIGTGKKITLECSQTMGHDKMYWYQQDPGMELHLIHYSYGVNSTEKGDLSSESTVSRIRTEHFPLTLESARPSHTSQYLCASRGTARNSPLHFGNGTRLTVT.

The chain has TRBV19 and TRBJ2-1, with 9 bases lining up with TRBD2. This CDR3 region has 16 residues. Germline V gives CDR1 LNHDA, CDR2 SQIVND (reference sequence). The ends lost 4 bases at V and 0 bases at J; junction bases unmatched: 4. The CDR3 bases are TGTGCCAGTAGTACGAGCGGGAGGCCCTCCTACAATGAGCAGTTCTTC. Translation: CASSTSGRPSYNEQFF.

The V gene is TRBV28, the J gene TRBJ1-4, with TRBD1 matching over 8 bases. The trim removed 6 bases at V and 17 bases at J, leaving 14 bases unmatched. Looked up from germline, CDR1 is MDHEN and CDR2 is SYDVKM. This CDR3 is built from 13 residues. As DNA, the CDR3 is TGTGCCAGCAGCCCTCCCCGGTCCGGGACAGGCTTTTTT. This translates into CASSPPRSGTGFF.

The chain employs TRBV19 and TRBJ1-5, with D possibly TRBD1 on 6 matching bases. Germline V CDR1 and CDR2: LNHDA, SQIVND (reference sequence). This CDR3 is built from 14 residues. V dropped 9 bases and J dropped 0 bases, with 12 bases sitting between them. In DNA, the CDR3 is TGTGCCAGCCGGACAGCAAGTAGCAATCAGCCCCAGCATTTT. It encodes CASRTASSNQPQHF.

This chain connects TRBV30 to TRBJ2-1, with 11 positions matching TRBD2. The junction had 9 bases not matched to a gene; V was cut back by 8 bases and J by 6 bases. The CDR3 length is 14 residues. The germline CDR1 and CDR2 sequences are GTSNPN and SVGIG (reference sequence). The CDR3 here is CARLAGGPGNEQFF. In nucleotides, the CDR3 is TGTGCCCGTTTAGCGGGAGGGCCGGGCAATGAGCAGTTCTTC. The full variable domain, its missing parts supplied by reference TRBV30 and TRBJ2-1, is SQTIHQWPATLVQPVGSPLSLECTVEGTSNPNLYWYRQAAGRGLQLLFYSVGIGQISSEVPQNLSASRPQDRQFILSSKKLLLSDSGFYLCARLAGGPGNEQFFGPGTRLTVL.

The chain combines TRBV28 with TRBJ2-3, with D maybe TRBD2 (5 bases). The germline CDR1 and CDR2 sequences are MDHEN and SYDVKM. The CDR3 covers 13 residues. Deletions cut 5 bases from V and 7 bases from J, with 13 bases between. CDR3 coding DNA: TGTGCCAGCAGTGTCGACCCCGGGAATACGCAGTATTTT. Its protein is CASSVDPGNTQYF.

This clone has a handful of counts. The rearrangement joins TRBV27 to TRBJ1-6; D may be TRBD1 (6 bases). This CDR3 has 17 residues. The V gene lost 0 bases and the J gene lost 4 bases, with 13 bases spanning the gap. CDR1 and CDR2 from the germline V gene are MNHEY and SMNVEV (reference sequence). This chain's CDR3 is CASSLSQGGGYNSPLHF. The CDR3 DNA reads TGTGCCAGCAGTTTATCGCAAGGGGGGGGTTATAATTCACCCCTCCACTTT.

The DNA of the CDR3 is TGTGCCAGCAGTACGAATTCCGGGACAGGTTATTCACCCCTCCACTTT. It encodes CASSTNSGTGYSPLHF. The V and J genes are TRBV27 and TRBJ1-6; 8 positions agree with TRBD1. The germline V gene has CDR1 MNHEY and CDR2 SMNVEV (reference sequence). Trimming cost V 5 bases and J 8 bases; bases outside gene matches: 11. The CDR3 totals 16 residues.

The rearrangement links TRBV18 to TRBJ1-5, with D uncertain. Germline loops: CDR1 KGHSH, CDR2 LQKENI. The CDR3 totals 15 residues. Trimming took 6 bases from V and 0 from J, leaving 12 bases between them. CDR3 loop: CASSPSGYSNQPQHF. The CDR3 bases are TGTGCCAGCTCTCCCTCGGGTTATAGCAATCAGCCCCAGCATTTT.

The chain uses TRBV20-1 and TRBJ2-2; 9 positions match TRBD1. From germline, CDR1 is DFQATT and CDR2 SNEGSKA (reference sequence). V dropped 3 bases and J dropped 5; count of bases not matched to a gene: 7. The CDR3 is made up of 15 amino acids. As DNA, the CDR3 is TGCAGTGCTAGTGGGGGGACAGGGAGGACCGGGGAGCTGTTTTTT. Protein product: CSASGGTGRTGELFF.

The chain combines TRBV29-1 with TRBJ1-2; D is perhaps TRBD1 (5 bases). The CDR3 is 13 amino acids. Trimming took off 8 bases at V and 1 base at J, with 14 bases between the two ends. Germline CDR1 is SQVTM and CDR2 is ANQGSEA. The CDR3 is CSSLGGGNYGYTF. CDR3 nucleotides: TGCAGCTCTCTTGGGGGGGGTAACTATGGCTACACCTTC.

The chain is built from TRBV18 and TRBJ2-1; D might be TRBD2 (5 bases). This CDR3 has 15 residues. CDR1 and CDR2 from the germline V gene are KGHSH and LQKENI. V dropped 3 bases and J dropped 6 bases, with 15 bases sitting between them. The CDR3 sequence: CASSPGLHEGNEQFF. The CDR3 nucleotides read TGTGCCAGCTCACCCGGACTCCACGAAGGCAATGAGCAGTTCTTC.

The rearrangement joins TRBV3-1 (or the pseudogene TRBV3-2) to TRBJ2-5; D remains ambiguous. The ends were cut back, 6 bases at V and 5 bases at J, with 22 bases in the middle. Per the germline V gene, CDR1 is LGHDT and CDR2 is YNNKEL (reference sequence). This CDR3 spans 16 amino acids. CDR3 region: CASSLPRGGGLETQYF. DNA of the CDR3: TGTGCCAGCAGTCTCCCCCGTGGTGGCGGATTGGAGACCCAGTACTTC.

The CDR3 DNA reads as TGTGCCAGCAGCCCCTTTCAGGGGACCGATAATTCACCCCTCCACTTT. Its protein product is CASSPFQGTDNSPLHF. V gene TRBV3-1 (or the pseudogene TRBV3-2) combines with J gene TRBJ1-6, with D tentatively TRBD1 (6 bases). Germline-derived CDR1 and CDR2 are LGHDT and YNNKEL (reference sequence). Trimming removed 4 bases from V and 5 bases from J, with 15 bases in between. This CDR3 has 16 residues.

The chain couples TRBV5-5 to TRBJ1-2, with TRBD1 identical over 9 bases. The germline gives CDR1 SGHKS, CDR2 YYEKEE (reference sequence). The CDR3 sequence is 15 residues long. The trim removed 2 bases at V and 5 bases at J, leaving 7 bases unmatched. CDR3 sequence reads: CASSFGGQGGYGYTF. In DNA, the CDR3 is TGTGCCAGCAGCTTTGGGGGACAGGGAGGATATGGCTACACCTTC.

V usage is TRBV6-5 and J usage is TRBJ2-7; weak D call: TRBD2 (6 bases). CDR3 size: 13 residues. CDR1 and CDR2 from the germline V gene are MNHEY and SVGAGI. Trimming removed 7 bases from V and 0 bases from J, with 10 bases in between. Here the CDR3 DNA reads TGTGCCAGCAACTGGGAGGCCTCCTACGAGCAGTACTTC. Translation gives CASNWEASYEQYF.

This clone has a handful of counts. The chain employs TRBV6-5 and TRBJ1-1; D unresolved. The CDR3 is 12 amino acids. Germline lookup yields CDR1 MNHEY and CDR2 SVGAGI. The V end was cut by 3 bases, the J end by 9 bases, with 11 bases between. Here the CDR3 reads CASSYGRAQAFF. CDR3 nucleotides: TGTGCCAGCAGTTATGGGAGGGCCCAAGCTTTCTTT.

V is TRBV6-5 and J is TRBJ2-7; 7 nucleotides align to TRBD2. The V segment lost 5 bases and the J segment 6 bases; nucleotides outside the gene matches: 7. Germline loops: CDR1 MNHEY, CDR2 SVGAGI. The CDR3 consists of 13 residues. CDR3: CASSKRDGLEQYF. In nucleotides, the CDR3 is TGTGCCAGCAGTAAGCGGGATGGCCTCGAGCAGTACTTC.

This clone has a handful of counts. The gene calls are TRBV9 and TRBJ2-7, with 9 nucleotides matching TRBD1. CDR3 length equals 16 residues. V dropped 3 bases and J dropped 5; count of bases not matched to a gene: 12. Germline CDR1 is SGDLS and CDR2 is YYNGEE. Written as DNA, the CDR3 is TGTGCCAGCAGCGCGGCTCCCGGGACAGGGCCCCACGAGCAGTACTTC. Translation: CASSAAPGTGPHEQYF.